Here is one T cell receptor beta chain with its context. Antigen unknown. In germline, CDR1 is SGHRS, CDR2 YFSETQ. The CDR3 is made up of 15 amino acids. The V and J ends lost 6 bases and 7 bases, in that order; junction bases with no gene match: 10. Assay used: immunoSEQ multiplex PCR; TCRdb lists only in-frame clones, some missing. The sample lists roughly 100,000 clones, 75% to 90% occurring once. The data were taken from a study of T cell responses to AZD1222 COVID-19 vaccine. At the level of the study: Combined were second doses at about 4 or about 12 weeks. Notes on the study in general: Close to half of spike-specific TCRs reportedly recognize unmutated variant regions. Scientists sampled the repertoires only once the peak T cell response had passed.

This TCR came from an adult in good health. Sequencing used peripheral blood, obtained on day 0 of AZD1222 vaccination. V gene TRBV5-1 combines with J gene TRBJ2-1, with 10 bases fitting TRBD2. The CDR3 bases are TGCGCCAGCACAATTGAACTAGCGGGGAAAAATGAGCAGTTCTTC. It codes for CASTIELAGKNEQFF.